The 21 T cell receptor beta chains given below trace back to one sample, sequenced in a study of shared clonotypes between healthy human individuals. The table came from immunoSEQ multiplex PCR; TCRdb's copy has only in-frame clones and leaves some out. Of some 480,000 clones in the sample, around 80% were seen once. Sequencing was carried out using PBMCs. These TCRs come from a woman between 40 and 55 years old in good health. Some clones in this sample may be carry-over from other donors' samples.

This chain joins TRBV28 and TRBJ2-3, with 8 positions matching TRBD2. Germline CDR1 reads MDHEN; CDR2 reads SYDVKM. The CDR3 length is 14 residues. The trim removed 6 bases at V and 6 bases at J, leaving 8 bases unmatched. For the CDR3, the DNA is TGTGCCAGCAGCCCGGGACTAGGAGCCGATACGCAGTATTTT. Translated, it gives CASSPGLGADTQYF.

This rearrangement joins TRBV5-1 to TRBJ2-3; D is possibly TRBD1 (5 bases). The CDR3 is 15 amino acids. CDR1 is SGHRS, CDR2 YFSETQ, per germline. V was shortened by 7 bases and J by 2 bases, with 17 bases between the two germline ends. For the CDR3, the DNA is TGCGCCAGCGGGTTAGTGGACACGATCACAGATACGCAGTATTTT. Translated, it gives CASGLVDTITDTQYF.

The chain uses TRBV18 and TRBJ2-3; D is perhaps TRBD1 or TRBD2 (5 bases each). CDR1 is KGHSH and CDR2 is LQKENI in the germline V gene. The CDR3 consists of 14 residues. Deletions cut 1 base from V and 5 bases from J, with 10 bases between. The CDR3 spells CASSPRQGVDTQYF. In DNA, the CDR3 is TGTGCCAGCTCACCACGGCAGGGAGTAGATACGCAGTATTTT.

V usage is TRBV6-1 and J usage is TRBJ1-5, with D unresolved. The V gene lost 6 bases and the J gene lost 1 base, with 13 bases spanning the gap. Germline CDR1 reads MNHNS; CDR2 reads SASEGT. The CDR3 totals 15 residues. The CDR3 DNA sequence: TGTGCCAGCAGACCCGGACCCAACAGCAATCAGCCCCAGCATTTT. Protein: CASRPGPNSNQPQHF.

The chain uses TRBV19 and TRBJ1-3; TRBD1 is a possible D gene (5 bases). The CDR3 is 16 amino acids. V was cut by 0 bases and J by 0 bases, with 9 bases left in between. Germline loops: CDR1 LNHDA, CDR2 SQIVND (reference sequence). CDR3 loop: CASSIDGTYSGNTIYF. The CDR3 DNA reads TGTGCCAGTAGTATAGACGGGACCTACTCTGGAAACACCATATATTTT.

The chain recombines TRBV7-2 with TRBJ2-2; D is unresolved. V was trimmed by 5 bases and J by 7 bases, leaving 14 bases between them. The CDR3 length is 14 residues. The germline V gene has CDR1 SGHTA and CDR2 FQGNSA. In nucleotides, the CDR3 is TGTGCCAGCAGCCCCCTCCAGACCTACGGGGAGCTGTTTTTT. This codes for CASSPLQTYGELFF.

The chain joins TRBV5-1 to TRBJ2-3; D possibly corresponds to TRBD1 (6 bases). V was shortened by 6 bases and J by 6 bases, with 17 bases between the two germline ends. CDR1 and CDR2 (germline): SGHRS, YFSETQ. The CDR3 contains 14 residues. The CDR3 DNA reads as TGCGCCAGCACCCCCCAGGGAAGGGGGGATACGCAGTATTTT. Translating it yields CASTPQGRGDTQYF.

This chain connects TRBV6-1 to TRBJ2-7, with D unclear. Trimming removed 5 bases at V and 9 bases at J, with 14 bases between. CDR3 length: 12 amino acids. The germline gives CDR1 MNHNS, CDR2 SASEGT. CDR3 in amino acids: CASSPETFRQYF. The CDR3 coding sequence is TGTGCCAGCAGTCCAGAAACCTTTCGGCAGTACTTC.

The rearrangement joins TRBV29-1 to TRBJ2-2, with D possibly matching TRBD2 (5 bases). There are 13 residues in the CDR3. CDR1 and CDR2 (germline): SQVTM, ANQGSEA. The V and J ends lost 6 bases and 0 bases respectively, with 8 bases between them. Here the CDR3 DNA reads TGCAGCGTGGGAGCTACGAACACCGGGGAGCTGTTTTTT. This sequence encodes CSVGATNTGELFF.

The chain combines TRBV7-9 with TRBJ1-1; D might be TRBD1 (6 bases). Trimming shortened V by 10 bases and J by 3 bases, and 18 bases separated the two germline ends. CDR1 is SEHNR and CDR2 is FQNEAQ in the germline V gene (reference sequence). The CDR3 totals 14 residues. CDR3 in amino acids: CATIRGTLYTEAFF. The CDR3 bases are TGTGCCACCATCAGGGGAACCCTCTACACTGAAGCTTTCTTT.

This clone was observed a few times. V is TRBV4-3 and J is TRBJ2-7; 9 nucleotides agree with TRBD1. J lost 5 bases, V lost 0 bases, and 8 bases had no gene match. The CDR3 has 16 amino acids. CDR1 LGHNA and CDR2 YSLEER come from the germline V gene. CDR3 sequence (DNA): TGCGCCAGCAGCCAAGATTCAGGGACAGGGTTCCACGAGCAGTACTTC. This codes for CASSQDSGTGFHEQYF.

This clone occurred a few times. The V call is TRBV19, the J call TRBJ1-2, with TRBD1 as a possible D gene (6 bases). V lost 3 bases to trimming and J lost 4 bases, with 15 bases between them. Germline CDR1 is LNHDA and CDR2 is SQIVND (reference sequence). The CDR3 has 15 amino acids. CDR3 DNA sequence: TGTGCCAGTAGTATCTTTGACAGGCCCCGCTATGGCTACACCTTC. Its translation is CASSIFDRPRYGYTF.

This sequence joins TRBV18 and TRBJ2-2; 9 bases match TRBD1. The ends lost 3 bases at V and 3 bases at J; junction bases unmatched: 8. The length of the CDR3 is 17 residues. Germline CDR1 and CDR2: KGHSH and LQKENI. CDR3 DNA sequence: TGTGCCAGCTCACCTCGCTCCGGGACAGGGTACACCGGGGAGCTGTTTTTT. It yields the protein CASSPRSGTGYTGELFF.

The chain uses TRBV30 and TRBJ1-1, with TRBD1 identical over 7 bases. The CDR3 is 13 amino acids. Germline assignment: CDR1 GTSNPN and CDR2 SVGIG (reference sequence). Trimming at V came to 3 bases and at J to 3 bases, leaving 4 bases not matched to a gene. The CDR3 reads CAWRDRRDTEAFF. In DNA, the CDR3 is TGTGCCTGGAGGGACAGGCGAGACACTGAAGCTTTCTTT. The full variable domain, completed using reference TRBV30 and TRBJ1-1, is SQTIHQWPATLVQPVGSPLSLECTVEGTSNPNLYWYRQAAGRGLQLLFYSVGIGQISSEVPQNLSASRPQDRQFILSSKKLLLSDSGFYLCAWRDRRDTEAFFGQGTRLTVV.

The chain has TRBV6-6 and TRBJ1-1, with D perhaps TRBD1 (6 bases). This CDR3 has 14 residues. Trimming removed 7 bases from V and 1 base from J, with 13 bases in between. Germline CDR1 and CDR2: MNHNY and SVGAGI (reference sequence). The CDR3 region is CASTLTGANTEAFF. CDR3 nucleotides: TGTGCCAGCACCCTGACAGGCGCGAACACTGAAGCTTTCTTT.

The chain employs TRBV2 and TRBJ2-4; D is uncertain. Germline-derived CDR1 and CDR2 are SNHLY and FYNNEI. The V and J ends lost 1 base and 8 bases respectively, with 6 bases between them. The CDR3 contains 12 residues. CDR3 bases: TGTGCCAGCAGTGAAGACGAAGACATTCAGTACTTC. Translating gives CASSEDEDIQYF.

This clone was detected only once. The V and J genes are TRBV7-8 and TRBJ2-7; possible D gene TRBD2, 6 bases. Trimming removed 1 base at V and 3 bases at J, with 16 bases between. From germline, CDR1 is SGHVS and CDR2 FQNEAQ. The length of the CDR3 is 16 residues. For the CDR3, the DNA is TGTGCCAGCAGCTTAGTCGGTGGAGGGAGAATCTACGAGCAGTACTTC. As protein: CASSLVGGGRIYEQYF.

DNA for the CDR3: TGTGCCAGCAGCTTTGACAGGGGAAGTACCGGGGAGCTGTTTTTT. Its translation: CASSFDRGSTGELFF. The chain carries TRBV11-3 and TRBJ2-2, with 8 bases that match TRBD1. With V trimmed by 3 bases and J by 5 bases, 5 bases remained unmatched. The CDR3 runs 15 residues. Germline V gene lookup returns CDR1 SGHNT and CDR2 YENEEA.

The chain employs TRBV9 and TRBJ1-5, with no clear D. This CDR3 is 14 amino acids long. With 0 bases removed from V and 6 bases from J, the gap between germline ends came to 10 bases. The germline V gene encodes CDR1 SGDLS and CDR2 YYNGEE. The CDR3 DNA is TGTGCCAGCAGCGTAGGAAGGGATAGTCAGCCCCAGCATTTT. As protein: CASSVGRDSQPQHF.

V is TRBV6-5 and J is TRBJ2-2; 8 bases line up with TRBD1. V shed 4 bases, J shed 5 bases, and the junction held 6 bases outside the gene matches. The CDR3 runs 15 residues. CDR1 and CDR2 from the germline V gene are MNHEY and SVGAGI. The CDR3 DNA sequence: TGTGCCAGCAGTTCCGGGACAGGTGTTACCGGGGAGCTGTTTTTT. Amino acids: CASSSGTGVTGELFF.

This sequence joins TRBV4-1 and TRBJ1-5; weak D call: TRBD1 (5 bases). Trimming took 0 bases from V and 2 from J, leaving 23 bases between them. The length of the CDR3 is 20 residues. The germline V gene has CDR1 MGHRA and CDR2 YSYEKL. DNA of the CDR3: TGCGCCAGCAGCCAAGATAACGTTAGGGGAATTCGGGACGGCAATCAGCCCCAGCATTTT. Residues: CASSQDNVRGIRDGNQPQHF.